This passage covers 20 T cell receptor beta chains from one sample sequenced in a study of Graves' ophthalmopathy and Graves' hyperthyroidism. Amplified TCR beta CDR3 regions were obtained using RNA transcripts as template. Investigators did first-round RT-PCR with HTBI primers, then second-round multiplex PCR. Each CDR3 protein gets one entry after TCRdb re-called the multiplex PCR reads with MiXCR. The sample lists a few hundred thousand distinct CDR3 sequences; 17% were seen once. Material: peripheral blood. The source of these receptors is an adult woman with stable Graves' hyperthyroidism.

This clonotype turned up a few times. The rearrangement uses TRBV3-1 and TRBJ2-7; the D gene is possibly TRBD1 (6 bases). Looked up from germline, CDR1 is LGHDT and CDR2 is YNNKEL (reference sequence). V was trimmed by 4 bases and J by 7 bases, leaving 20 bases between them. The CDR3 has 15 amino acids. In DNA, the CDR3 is TGTGCCAGCAGCCCGCAGGGGCGGCGACGTAATGAGCAGTACTTC. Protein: CASSPQGRRRNEQYF.

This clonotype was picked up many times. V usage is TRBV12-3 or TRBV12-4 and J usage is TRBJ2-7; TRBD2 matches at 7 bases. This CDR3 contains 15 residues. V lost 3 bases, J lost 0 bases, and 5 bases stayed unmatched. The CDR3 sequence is CASSFRIAGSYEQYF. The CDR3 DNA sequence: TGTGCCAGCAGTTTTAGGATAGCGGGCTCCTACGAGCAGTACTTC.

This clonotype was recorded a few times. CDR3 in DNA: TGTGCCAGCTCCCCCGCGGGACTAGCGGCACAAGAGACCCAGTACTTC. Residues: CASSPAGLAAQETQYF. This rearrangement joins TRBV18 to TRBJ2-5, with 11 bases aligning to TRBD2. Trimming removed 6 bases from V and 2 bases from J; junction bases left unmatched: 8. The CDR3 has 16 residues. From germline, CDR1 is KGHSH and CDR2 LQKENI.

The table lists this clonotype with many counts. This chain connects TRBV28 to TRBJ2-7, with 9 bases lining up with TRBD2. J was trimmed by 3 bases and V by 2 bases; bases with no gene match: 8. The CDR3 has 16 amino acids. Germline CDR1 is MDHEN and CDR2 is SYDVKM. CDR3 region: CASSLLPLLAGYEQYF. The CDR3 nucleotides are TGTGCCAGCAGTTTACTACCCCTACTAGCGGGCTACGAGCAGTACTTC.

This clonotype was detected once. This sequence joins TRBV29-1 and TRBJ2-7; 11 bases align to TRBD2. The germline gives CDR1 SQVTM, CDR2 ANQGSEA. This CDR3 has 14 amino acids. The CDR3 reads CSVDGGTSGYEQWV. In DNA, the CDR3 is TGCAGCGTTGATGGGGGGACTAGCGGCTACGAGCAGTGGGTG.

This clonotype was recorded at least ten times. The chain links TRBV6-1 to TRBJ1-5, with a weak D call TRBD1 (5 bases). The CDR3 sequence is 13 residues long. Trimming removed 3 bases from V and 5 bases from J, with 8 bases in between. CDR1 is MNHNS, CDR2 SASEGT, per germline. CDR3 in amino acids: CASSETDYQPQHF. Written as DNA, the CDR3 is TGTGCCAGCAGTGAGACAGATTATCAGCCCCAGCATTTT.

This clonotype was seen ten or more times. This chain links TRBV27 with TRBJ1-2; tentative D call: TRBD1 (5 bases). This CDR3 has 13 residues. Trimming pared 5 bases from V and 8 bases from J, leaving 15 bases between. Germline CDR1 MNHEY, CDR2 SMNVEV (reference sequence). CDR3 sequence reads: CASSPLGVRGYTF. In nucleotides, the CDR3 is TGTGCCAGCAGTCCCTTGGGGGTGAGAGGCTACACCTTC.

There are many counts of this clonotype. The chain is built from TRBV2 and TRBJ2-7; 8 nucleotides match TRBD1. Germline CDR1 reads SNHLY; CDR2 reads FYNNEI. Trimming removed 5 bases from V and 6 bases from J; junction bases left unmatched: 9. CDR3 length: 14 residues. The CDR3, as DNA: TGTGCCAGCAGTCAAGGAGGACAGGGATTCGAGCAGTACTTC. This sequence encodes CASSQGGQGFEQYF.

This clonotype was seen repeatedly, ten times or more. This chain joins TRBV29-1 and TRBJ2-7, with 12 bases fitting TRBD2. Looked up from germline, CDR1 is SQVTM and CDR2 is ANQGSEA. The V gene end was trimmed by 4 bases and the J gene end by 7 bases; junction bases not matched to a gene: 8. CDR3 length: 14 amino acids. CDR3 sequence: CSVVPSGRAGEQYF. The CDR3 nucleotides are TGCAGCGTTGTCCCTAGCGGGAGGGCCGGTGAGCAGTACTTC.

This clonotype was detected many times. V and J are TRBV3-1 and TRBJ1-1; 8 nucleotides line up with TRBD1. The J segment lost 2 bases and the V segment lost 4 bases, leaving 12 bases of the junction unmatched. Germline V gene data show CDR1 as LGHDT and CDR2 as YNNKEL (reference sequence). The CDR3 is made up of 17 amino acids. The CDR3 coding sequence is TGTGCCAGCAGCCCTCGGACAGGGCGGTTGAGTAACACTGAAGCTTTCTTT. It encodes CASSPRTGRLSNTEAFF.

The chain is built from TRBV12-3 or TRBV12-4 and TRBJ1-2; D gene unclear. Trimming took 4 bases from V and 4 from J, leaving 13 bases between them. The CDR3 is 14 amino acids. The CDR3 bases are TGTGCCAGCAGTTACTCGGCTATCACCTATGGCTACACCTTC. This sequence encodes CASSYSAITYGYTF.

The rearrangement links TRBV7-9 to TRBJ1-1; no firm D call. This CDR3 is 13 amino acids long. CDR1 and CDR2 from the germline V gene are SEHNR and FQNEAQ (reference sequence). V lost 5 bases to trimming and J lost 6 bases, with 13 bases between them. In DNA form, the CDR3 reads TGTGCCAGCAGCGGCGGTCTTCCCCCTGAAGCTTTCTTT. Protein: CASSGGLPPEAFF.

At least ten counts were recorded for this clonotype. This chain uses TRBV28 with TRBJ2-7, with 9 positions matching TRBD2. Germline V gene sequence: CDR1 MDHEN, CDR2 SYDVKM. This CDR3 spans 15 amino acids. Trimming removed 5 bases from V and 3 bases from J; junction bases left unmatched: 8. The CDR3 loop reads CASSALAGEGYEQYF. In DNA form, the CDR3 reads TGTGCCAGCAGTGCCTTAGCGGGAGAGGGCTACGAGCAGTACTTC.

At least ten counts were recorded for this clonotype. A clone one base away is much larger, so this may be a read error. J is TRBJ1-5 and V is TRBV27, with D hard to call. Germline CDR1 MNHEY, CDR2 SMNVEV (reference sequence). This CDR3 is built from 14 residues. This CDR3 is CTSSPRYSNQPQHF. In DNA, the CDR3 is TGTACCAGCAGTCCGCGGTATAGCAATCAGCCCCAGCATTTT.

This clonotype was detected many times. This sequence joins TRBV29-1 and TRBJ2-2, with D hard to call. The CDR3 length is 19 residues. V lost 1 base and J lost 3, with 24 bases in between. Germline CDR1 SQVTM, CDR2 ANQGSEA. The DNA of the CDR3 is TGCAGCGTTGAAGCAGAGGCCGCCGGCTCCTTGAGAGACACCGGGGAGCTGTTTTTT. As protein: CSVEAEAAGSLRDTGELFF.

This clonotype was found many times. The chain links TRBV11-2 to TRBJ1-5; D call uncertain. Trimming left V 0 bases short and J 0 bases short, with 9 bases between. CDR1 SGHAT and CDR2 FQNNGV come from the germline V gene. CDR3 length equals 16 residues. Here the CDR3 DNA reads TGTGCCAGCAGCTTAGACCCGCCCTATAGCAATCAGCCCCAGCATTTT. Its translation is CASSLDPPYSNQPQHF.

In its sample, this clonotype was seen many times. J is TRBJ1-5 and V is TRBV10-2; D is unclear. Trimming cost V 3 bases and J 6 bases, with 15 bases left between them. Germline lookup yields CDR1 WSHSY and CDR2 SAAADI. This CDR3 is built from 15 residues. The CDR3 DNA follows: TGCGCCAGCAGTGAACATCCCCTATGGAGTCAGCCCCAGCATTTT. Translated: CASSEHPLWSQPQHF.

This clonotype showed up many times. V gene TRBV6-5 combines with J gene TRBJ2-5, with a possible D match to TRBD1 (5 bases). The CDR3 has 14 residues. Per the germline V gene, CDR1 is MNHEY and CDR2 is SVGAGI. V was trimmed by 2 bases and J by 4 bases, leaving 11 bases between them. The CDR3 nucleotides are TGTGCCAGCAGTTACGACCTTCAGGGAGAGACCCAGTACTTC. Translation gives CASSYDLQGETQYF.

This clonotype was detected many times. CDR3 coding DNA: TGTGCCAGCAGTAACCGGGACAGGGACGAGCAGTACTTC. It translates to CASSNRDRDEQYF. The V call is TRBV6-6, the J call TRBJ2-7, with TRBD1 identical over 9 bases. CDR1 is MNHNY and CDR2 is SVGAGI in the germline V gene (reference sequence). This CDR3 is built from 13 residues. V lost 5 bases to trimming and J lost 5 bases; unmatched junction nucleotides: 4.

The CDR3 bases are TGTGCCAGCAGGGCGTCTATGAACACTGAAGCTTTCTTT. Amino acids: CASRASMNTEAFF. The V gene is TRBV6-1, the J gene TRBJ1-1; D is undetermined. Looked up from germline, CDR1 is MNHNS and CDR2 is SASEGT. V was cut by 6 bases and J by 0 bases, with 8 bases left in between. The CDR3 is made up of 13 amino acids.